Only a few counts were recorded for the clone carrying this T cell receptor (beta chain). CDR3 size: 14 residues. The trim removed 6 bases at V and 4 bases at J, leaving 6 bases unmatched. A sample-barcoded 5' primer and a J-beta primer mix were used in a second PCR of about 7 to 12 cycles. TCRdb re-called the 5' RACE reads with MiXCR, one entry per CDR3 protein. This sample has approximately 790,000 distinct CDR3 sequences, with approximately 65% found just once. The source of the sample is a study of blood T cells in healthy people across ages. The V and J genes are TRBV12-3 or TRBV12-4 and TRBJ1-2; 9 bases fit TRBD1. Material: blood. This receptor was obtained from a man aged 30 to 45 in good health. The CDR3 reads CASRTGQGGYGYTF. DNA of the CDR3: TGTGCCAGCAGAACGGGACAGGGTGGCTATGGCTACACCTTC.